The 5 T cell receptor beta chains below come from one sample, sequenced in a study of blood T cell repertoires in COVID-19. Profiling relied on immunoSEQ multiplex PCR, and the TCRdb table lists in-frame clones only, not all of them. The table records approximately 300,000 clones, nearly 90% of them present only once. Sequencing input: PBMCs or T cells enriched from blood (not recorded which). These receptors all come from a young woman with acute COVID-19.

Many counts were recorded for this clone. CDR3 sequence: CASSNTREAFF. CDR3 in DNA: TGTGCCAGTAGTAACACACGTGAAGCTTTCTTT. J is TRBJ1-1 and V is TRBV19; D gene uncertain. V lost 4 bases and J 7 bases, leaving 7 bases between the germline ends. CDR3 length equals 11 residues. Germline CDR1 and CDR2: LNHDA and SQIVND (reference sequence).

This chain connects TRBV27 to TRBJ2-2; 9 bases are a match to TRBD2. V gave up 10 bases and J gave up 5 bases; unmatched junction bases: 11. CDR1 is MNHEY and CDR2 is SMNVEV in the germline V gene (reference sequence). The CDR3 spans 15 residues. DNA of the CDR3: TGTGCCACGAACCGGGCTAGCGGGGTTACCGGGGAGCTGTTTTTT. Amino acid sequence: CATNRASGVTGELFF.

V and J are TRBV5-1 and TRBJ1-4; D is unclear. The length of the CDR3 is 16 residues. Germline CDR1 and CDR2: SGHRS and YFSETQ. V lost 1 base and J lost 0, with 10 bases in between. The CDR3 here is CASSLYGGATNEKLFF. The CDR3 coding sequence is TGCGCCAGCAGCTTGTATGGCGGTGCAACTAATGAAAAACTGTTTTTT.

This clone was found once. J is TRBJ2-1 and V is TRBV6-5; the match to TRBD1 covers 7 bases. With 5 bases clipped from V and 4 bases from J, the junction kept 8 bases outside the gene matches. The CDR3 sequence is 15 residues long. Germline V gives CDR1 MNHEY, CDR2 SVGAGI. The DNA for the CDR3 is TGTGCCAGCAGTAGGGACAGCCCATTATACAATGAGCAGTTCTTC. Residues: CASSRDSPLYNEQFF.

The chain links TRBV7-2 to TRBJ2-5; TRBD2 might be the D (6 bases). This CDR3 comprises 15 residues. Per germline, CDR1 SGHTA and CDR2 FQGNSA. V gave up 0 bases and J gave up 0 bases, with 8 bases separating them. CDR3 DNA: TGTGCCAGCAGCTTAGCTAGCGGAGACCAAGAGACCCAGTACTTC. Encoded protein: CASSLASGDQETQYF. The variable domain in full, completed from reference TRBV7-2 and TRBJ2-5, reads GAGVSQSPSNKVTEKGKDVELRCDPISGHTALYWYRQSLGQGLEFLIYFQGNSAPDKSGLPSDRFSAERTGGSVSTLTIQRTQQEDSAVYLCASSLASGDQETQYFGPGTRLLVL.